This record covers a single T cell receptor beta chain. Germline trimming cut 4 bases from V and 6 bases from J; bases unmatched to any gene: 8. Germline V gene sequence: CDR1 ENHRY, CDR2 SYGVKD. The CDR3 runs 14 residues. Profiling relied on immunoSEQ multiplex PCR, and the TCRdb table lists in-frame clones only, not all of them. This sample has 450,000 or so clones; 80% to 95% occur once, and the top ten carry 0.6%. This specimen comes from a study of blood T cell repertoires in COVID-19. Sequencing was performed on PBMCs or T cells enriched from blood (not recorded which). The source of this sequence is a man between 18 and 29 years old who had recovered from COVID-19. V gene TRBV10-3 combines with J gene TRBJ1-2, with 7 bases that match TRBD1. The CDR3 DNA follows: TGTGCCATCAGTGCGAAAGACAGGGCCGATGGCTACACCTTC. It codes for CAISAKDRADGYTF.